One sample yielded the 11 T cell receptor beta chains listed below, sequenced in a study of OX40 agonist ivuxolimab in advanced cancers. Produced via immunoSEQ multiplex PCR; TCRdb's table is partial and in-frame only. This table has more than 25,000 clones, more than 60% appearing once. Sequencing used CD4+ or CD8+ T cells sorted from blood, obtained in a trial of the OX40 agonist ivuxolimab. All receptors come from an adult with an advanced solid tumor such as melanoma, head and neck, liver or kidney cancer.

The rearrangement links TRBV6-5 to TRBJ1-5, with D perhaps TRBD1 (5 bases). Trimming stripped 2 bases from V and 2 bases from J, with 10 bases between. This CDR3 spans 15 amino acids. Germline V lookup: CDR1 MNHEY, CDR2 SVGAGI. The CDR3 DNA sequence: TGTGCCAGCAGTTACGTGGGGGGGGGCAATCAGCCCCAGCATTTT. Its protein is CASSYVGGGNQPQHF.

This clone was observed a handful of times. Written as DNA, the CDR3 is TGCGCCAGCAGCCAAGGAGACAACCCTGGAAACACCATATATTTT. Protein product: CASSQGDNPGNTIYF. The chain recombines TRBV4-1 with TRBJ1-3; the D is unclear. V lost 1 base and J lost 2, with 9 bases in between. This CDR3 has 15 residues. Germline V gives CDR1 MGHRA, CDR2 YSYEKL.

This rearrangement joins TRBV7-9 to TRBJ2-2; D gene unclear. There are 13 residues in the CDR3. V gave up 5 bases and J gave up 2 bases, with 6 bases separating them. Per germline, CDR1 SEHNR and CDR2 FQNEAQ (reference sequence). Written as DNA, the CDR3 is TGTGCCAGCAGCGTATTTAACACCGGGGAGCTGTTTTTT. This translates into CASSVFNTGELFF.

V is TRBV10-3 and J is TRBJ1-5, with D tentatively TRBD1 (6 bases). CDR3 length: 16 amino acids. CDR1 and CDR2 (germline): ENHRY, SYGVKD. V lost 4 bases and J 0 bases, leaving 13 bases between the germline ends. The DNA for the CDR3 is TGTGCCATCAGTGGAGGGGGTTTGGATAGCAATCAGCCCCAGCATTTT. Protein: CAISGGGLDSNQPQHF.

CDR3: CAVRKTSGSYPYF. Written as DNA, the CDR3 is TGTGCCGTACGAAAGACTAGCGGGAGTTATCCGTACTTC. V and J are TRBV27 and TRBJ2-5, with 12 bases matching TRBD2. Germline assignment: CDR1 MNHEY and CDR2 SMNVEV (reference sequence). J was trimmed by 13 bases and V by 11 bases; bases with no gene match: 14. The CDR3 covers 13 residues.

This chain joins TRBV9 and TRBJ2-3, with D unclear. Per germline, CDR1 SGDLS and CDR2 YYNGEE. V dropped 0 bases and J dropped 1 base, with 0 bases sitting between them. CDR3 size: 12 residues. This chain's CDR3 is CASSVGTDTQYF. The DNA of the CDR3 is TGTGCCAGCAGCGTAGGCACAGATACGCAGTATTTT.

The chain combines TRBV9 with TRBJ2-1; D perhaps matches TRBD2 (6 bases). CDR1 and CDR2 from the germline V gene are SGDLS and YYNGEE. The CDR3 has 12 amino acids. Trimming took off 4 bases at V and 8 bases at J, with 10 bases between the two ends. The CDR3 DNA reads as TGTGCCAGCAGCTTACCGGGGGATGAGCAGTTCTTC. Amino acid sequence: CASSLPGDEQFF.

J is TRBJ1-1 and V is TRBV30; D gene ambiguous. Germline CDR1 is GTSNPN and CDR2 is SVGIG (reference sequence). The CDR3 sequence is 15 residues long. V lost 1 base, J lost 0 bases, and 12 bases lay in between. CDR3 bases: TGTGCCTGGAGTGCTGCCGCGGGCGTGAACACTGAAGCTTTCTTT. Translated, it gives CAWSAAAGVNTEAFF.

This chain uses TRBV10-1 with TRBJ2-1; 10 bases match TRBD2. After removal of 6 bases from V and 7 bases from J, the junction contained 9 bases not matched to a gene. Germline V gene sequence: CDR1 WNHNN, CDR2 SYGVQD (reference sequence). The CDR3 extends over 15 amino acids. CDR3 in DNA: TGCGCCAGCAGCATTACTAGCGGGGAGGGAAATGAGCAGTTCTTC. The encoded protein is CASSITSGEGNEQFF.

The chain couples TRBV5-8 to TRBJ2-5; 8 nucleotides match TRBD2. V gave up 0 bases and J gave up 0 bases; unmatched junction bases: 10. The CDR3 loop spans 18 amino acids. Germline CDR1 and CDR2: SGHTS and YDEGEE. The CDR3 sequence: CASSLDGTRGMYQETQYF. The CDR3 nucleotides read TGTGCCAGCAGCTTGGACGGGACTAGGGGAATGTACCAAGAGACCCAGTACTTC.

This chain links TRBV27 with TRBJ2-1, with D unresolved. V was shortened by 6 bases and J by 7 bases, with 25 bases between the two germline ends. The CDR3 sequence is 17 residues long. Per germline, CDR1 MNHEY and CDR2 SMNVEV (reference sequence). The CDR3 DNA reads TGTGCCAGCAGCTTAAGGCCATCGCTCACCCCAGGAAATGAGCAGTTCTTC. Translation: CASSLRPSLTPGNEQFF.